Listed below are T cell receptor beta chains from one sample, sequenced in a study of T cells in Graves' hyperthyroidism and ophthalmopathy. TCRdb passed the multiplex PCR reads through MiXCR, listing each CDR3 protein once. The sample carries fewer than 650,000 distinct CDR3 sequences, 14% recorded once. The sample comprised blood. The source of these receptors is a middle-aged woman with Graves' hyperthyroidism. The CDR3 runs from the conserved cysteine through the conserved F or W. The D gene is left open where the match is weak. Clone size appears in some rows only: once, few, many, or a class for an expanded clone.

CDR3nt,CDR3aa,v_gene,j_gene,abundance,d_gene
TGTGCCAGCAGCTTGGGAAGTAACCCTCCCGAGCAGTACTTC,CASSLGSNPPEQYF,TRBV5-6,TRBJ2-7,few,-
TGTGCCAGCAGTACCCAGAACCGGGGCCAGAATCAGCCCCAGCATTTT,CASSTQNRGQNQPQHF,TRBV12-3/TRBV12-4,TRBJ1-5,many,-
TGCAGTGCTCACAGGGTCAGCTACAATGAGCAGTTCTTC,CSAHRVSYNEQFF,TRBV20-1,TRBJ2-1,many,-
TGTGCCAGCAGCTTGGGACTAAGCGGCACAGATACGCAGTATTTT,CASSLGLSGTDTQYF,TRBV5-4,TRBJ2-3,many,-
TGTGCCAGCAGTTACCACGACTACAATGAGCAGTTCTTC,CASSYHDYNEQFF,TRBV27,TRBJ2-1,many,-
TGTGCCAGCAGCCAAGAGCTTAGTAGCGGGAATCGAATCACCGGGGAGCTGTTTTTT,CASSQELSSGNRITGELFF,TRBV4-2,TRBJ2-2,-,TRBD2
TGTGCCACCAGCAACGTAGCGGGGCACTACGAGCAGTACTTC,CATSNVAGHYEQYF,TRBV15,TRBJ2-7,-,TRBD2
TGTGCCAGTAGTCTACTTGGTGTTTCACCCCTCCACTTT,CASSLLGVSPLHF,TRBV19,TRBJ1-6,-,-
TGTGCCTGGACGACAGGAGTTAATGAAAAACTGTTTTTT,CAWTTGVNEKLFF,TRBV30,TRBJ1-4,many,-
TGCAGTGCTAGTTATTTCCCCTACGAGCAGTACTTC,CSASYFPYEQYF,TRBV20-1,TRBJ2-7,many,-
TGTGCCAGCAGCCCCTCCGGGGGAATCCCTGAAGCTTTCTTT,CASSPSGGIPEAFF,TRBV5-8,TRBJ1-1,-,-
TGCAGTGTAAAGGTTCTAGCGGGAGTCAGCAATGAGCAGTTCTTC,CSVKVLAGVSNEQFF,TRBV20-1,TRBJ2-1,-,TRBD2
TGTGCCAGCAGCCCTCGCACGGGCACTTCACCCCTCCACTTT,CASSPRTGTSPLHF,TRBV11-1,TRBJ1-6,-,-
TGTGCCAGCAGCGCCCAAGGGGCCCCGGGAGGGTATTCACCCCTCCACTTT,CASSAQGAPGGYSPLHF,TRBV9,TRBJ1-6,-,-
TGTGCCAGCAGTACGGGCGAGCAGTACTTC,CASSTGEQYF,TRBV28,TRBJ2-7,many,-
TGTGCCAGCAGTTTACCGCGGCTAGCAGTAGCCAAAAACATTCAGTACTTC,CASSLPRLAVAKNIQYF,TRBV27,TRBJ2-4,few,-
TGCAGTGCGTCCCAGACTAGCGGGAGCGAGACCCAGTACTTC,CSASQTSGSETQYF,TRBV20-1,TRBJ2-5,few,TRBD2
TGTGCCAGCAGCGCGACAGGGGTGGTTGTGAGCAATCAGCCCCAGCATTTT,CASSATGVVVSNQPQHF,TRBV28,TRBJ1-5,few,TRBD1
TGTGCCTGCGGAGACACCTACGAGCAGTACTTC,CACGDTYEQYF,TRBV2,TRBJ2-7,many,-
TGTGCCAGCAGTGAGCGACAGGGGCCTAGCACAGATACGCAGTATTTT,CASSERQGPSTDTQYF,TRBV28,TRBJ2-3,many,TRBD1
TGCAGTGCTAGGGGACTTGAGGGGGGCTACGAGCAGTACTTC,CSARGLEGGYEQYF,TRBV20-1,TRBJ2-7,few,-
TGTGCCAGCAGTTTCAAAGCGGAGGGGGGCTACACCTTC,CASSFKAEGGYTF,TRBV27,TRBJ1-2,-,-
TGTGCCAGCAGTCCCCCGGTGGGGATTAACTATGGCTACACCTTC,CASSPPVGINYGYTF,TRBV28,TRBJ1-2,many,-
TGTGCCAGCAGCCAACAGGGTGGGGTCTACGAGCAGTACTTC,CASSQQGGVYEQYF,TRBV14,TRBJ2-7,many,-
TGTGCCAGCAGTGAAACCGGACTAGGGGCCTACGAGCAGTACTTC,CASSETGLGAYEQYF,TRBV2,TRBJ2-7,many,TRBD2
TGTGCCAGAATTACCGGGTCCCACAATGAGCAGTTCTTC,CARITGSHNEQFF,TRBV27,TRBJ2-1,many,-
TGTGCCAGCAGTGGGGCAAGGGGAACCTACGAGCAGTACTTC,CASSGARGTYEQYF,TRBV2,TRBJ2-7,many,-
TGTGCCAGCAGTTTAAAAATGAACACTGAAGCTTTCTTT,CASSLKMNTEAFF,TRBV6-1,TRBJ1-1,many,-
TGCAGTGCTAGGGCGGGGACAGCTAATTCACCCCTCCACTTT,CSARAGTANSPLHF,TRBV20-1,TRBJ1-6,few,TRBD1
TGTGCCAGCAGAGGGACAGCGTCTAGCACAGATACGCAGTATTTT,CASRGTASSTDTQYF,TRBV2,TRBJ2-3,many,TRBD1
TGTGCCAGCAGTTTATTCTCCGGACAGAATGAAAAACTGTTTTTT,CASSLFSGQNEKLFF,TRBV27,TRBJ1-4,many,-
TGTGCCAGCAGCCTCATCGGCCAGGGGGCGTCCTACGAGCAGTACTTC,CASSLIGQGASYEQYF,TRBV7-2,TRBJ2-7,many,TRBD1
TGTGCCAGCAGCCCTCCCCTTGGGGCCCTCCACTTT,CASSPPLGALHF,TRBV11-2,TRBJ1-6,many,-
TGCGCCAGCAGCCAAGATGAGGCCAGCTCCTACGAGCAGTACTTC,CASSQDEASSYEQYF,TRBV4-1,TRBJ2-7,-,-
TGTGCCAGCAGTTACTCCCAGGGTTCGGAACAAGAGACCCAGTACTTC,CASSYSQGSEQETQYF,TRBV6-5,TRBJ2-5,few,-
TGTGCCTGGAGCATAGGAGGGGTAGCGGAGACCCAGTACTTC,CAWSIGGVAETQYF,TRBV30,TRBJ2-5,few,-
TGCGCCAGCAGCCTAACAGGGGGCGCGGGCTCCTACAATGAGCAGTTCTTC,CASSLTGGAGSYNEQFF,TRBV5-1,TRBJ2-1,many,TRBD1
TGTGCCAGCAGCGCCAGACGACAGGGAGAAGGAAACACCATATATTTT,CASSARRQGEGNTIYF,TRBV13,TRBJ1-3,many,TRBD1
TGTGCCAGCAGTTTTGAAGGGGGCCTGGCTCAGCCCCAGCATTTT,CASSFEGGLAQPQHF,TRBV28,TRBJ1-5,-,TRBD1
TGTGCCAGCAGTACCACACCCAGGGGTATTGGCACTGAAGCTTTCTTT,CASSTTPRGIGTEAFF,TRBV2,TRBJ1-1,-,-
TGTGCCAGTAGTTCAGACCGCTCTGGGGCCAACGTCCTGACTTTC,CASSSDRSGANVLTF,TRBV19,TRBJ2-6,many,-
TGTGCCAGCAGCTTCACAGGGGATAATGAAAAACTGTTTTTT,CASSFTGDNEKLFF,TRBV7-9,TRBJ1-4,-,TRBD1
TGTGCCAGCAGCTCCCGGGTCGACGAGCAGTACTTC,CASSSRVDEQYF,TRBV7-2,TRBJ2-7,many,-
TGTGCCAGCAGCCTGACAGGGGGCGCGACTGAAGCTTTCTTT,CASSLTGGATEAFF,TRBV7-8,TRBJ1-1,many,TRBD1
TGTGCCAGCAACTGGGACAGCGGAGGGTATGGCTACACCTTC,CASNWDSGGYGYTF,TRBV5-4,TRBJ1-2,-,TRBD1
TGTGCCAGCAGGACCTTAGGTAGCACAGATACGCAGTATTTT,CASRTLGSTDTQYF,TRBV7-2,TRBJ2-3,many,-
TGCAGTGCTAGAGAGACAACCGAACCACATCAGCCCCAGCATTTT,CSARETTEPHQPQHF,TRBV20-1,TRBJ1-5,-,-
TGTGCCAGCAGTTTGATCAGGGTTACCAATCAGCCCCAGCATTTT,CASSLIRVTNQPQHF,TRBV12-3/TRBV12-4,TRBJ1-5,-,-
TGTGCCAGCAGTGAAGTAGAGGGTAATGGCTATGGCTACACCTTC,CASSEVEGNGYGYTF,TRBV6-1,TRBJ1-2,few,-
TGCAGTGCTAGAGATCAACTAGCGGGAGAAAGAGGGGCCAACGTCCTGACTTTC,CSARDQLAGERGANVLTF,TRBV20-1,TRBJ2-6,-,TRBD2
TGTGCCAGCAGCACTAGCGGGACCACCGGGGAGCTGTTTTTT,CASSTSGTTGELFF,TRBV7-9,TRBJ2-2,-,TRBD2
TGTGCCAGTAGTGCCGGACAGGCCGGGGCCAACGTCCTGACTTTC,CASSAGQAGANVLTF,TRBV19,TRBJ2-6,-,TRBD1
TGTGCTAGTGGTTTCTCAGGAGGGCAAGAGACCCAGTACTTC,CASGFSGGQETQYF,TRBV12-5,TRBJ2-5,many,-
TGCGCCAGCAGACCAACTGACAGGGGGTTAGCTGAAGCTTTCTTT,CASRPTDRGLAEAFF,TRBV4-1,TRBJ1-1,few,TRBD1
TGTGCCAGCACTATCCTACAGGGGACTAGCACAGATACGCAGTATTTT,CASTILQGTSTDTQYF,TRBV2,TRBJ2-3,many,-
TGTGCCAGCCCCAAAGGCCGGGTGGTGGATATAAAAAACTACGAGCAGTACTTC,CASPKGRVVDIKNYEQYF,TRBV6-1,TRBJ2-7,-,-